The 3 T cell receptor beta chains below all came from one sample that was sequenced in a study of cytomegalovirus exposure and HLA in healthy donors. In the PCR, 60 Vbeta and 13 Jbeta primers were used. TCRdb's table, derived via immunoSEQ multiplex PCR, lists solely in-frame clones and lacks some. The table includes approximately 150,000 clones, 65% to 85% detected once. Sequencing input: PBMCs. These receptors were taken from a man in his 60s in good health and CMV-seronegative.

The chain employs TRBV7-9 and TRBJ2-3; 11 bases are a match to TRBD2. Germline values: CDR1 SEHNR, CDR2 FQNEAQ (reference sequence). Unmatched junction bases numbered 5, after V lost 5 bases and J lost 1 base. The CDR3 spans 16 residues. The CDR3 nucleotides read TGTGCCAGCAGCCCCCCGACTAGCGGGGGCACAGATACGCAGTATTTT. This codes for CASSPPTSGGTDTQYF.

The chain employs TRBV9 and TRBJ1-2; possible D gene TRBD1, 6 bases. V was pared by 3 bases and J by 2 bases, with 23 bases between. The CDR3 has 18 amino acids. CDR1 is SGDLS, CDR2 YYNGEE, per germline. Here the CDR3 reads CASSESLSSLDSNYGYTF. As DNA, the CDR3 is TGTGCCAGCAGCGAATCTCTTAGTAGTCTGGACAGCAACTATGGCTACACCTTC.

The chain is built from TRBV19 and TRBJ1-1, with D hard to call. Germline CDR1 is LNHDA and CDR2 is SQIVND (reference sequence). The V and J ends lost 3 bases and 10 bases respectively, with 12 bases between them. CDR3 length: 12 amino acids. CDR3 amino acids: CASSIATSGAFF. For the CDR3, the DNA is TGTGCCAGTAGTATTGCCACCTCGGGAGCTTTCTTT.